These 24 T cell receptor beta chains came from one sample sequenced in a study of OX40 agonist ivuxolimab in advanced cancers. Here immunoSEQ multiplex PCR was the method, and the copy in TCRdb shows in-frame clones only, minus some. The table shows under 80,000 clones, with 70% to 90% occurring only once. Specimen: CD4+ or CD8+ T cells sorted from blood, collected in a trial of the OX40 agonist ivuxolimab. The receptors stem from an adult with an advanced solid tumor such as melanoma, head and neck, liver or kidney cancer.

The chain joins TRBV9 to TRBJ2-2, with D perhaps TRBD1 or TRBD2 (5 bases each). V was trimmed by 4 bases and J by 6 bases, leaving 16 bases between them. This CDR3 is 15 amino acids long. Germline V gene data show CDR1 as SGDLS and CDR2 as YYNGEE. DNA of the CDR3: TGTGCCAGCAGCTTCGAGGGGTTTGGTGCCGGGGAGCTGTTTTTT. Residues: CASSFEGFGAGELFF.

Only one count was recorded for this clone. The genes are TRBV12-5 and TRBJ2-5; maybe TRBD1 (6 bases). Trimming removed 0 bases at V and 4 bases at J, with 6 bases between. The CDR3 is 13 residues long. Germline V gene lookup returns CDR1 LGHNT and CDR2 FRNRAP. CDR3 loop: CASGLVQGETQYF. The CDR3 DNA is TGTGCTAGTGGTTTGGTACAGGGAGAGACCCAGTACTTC.

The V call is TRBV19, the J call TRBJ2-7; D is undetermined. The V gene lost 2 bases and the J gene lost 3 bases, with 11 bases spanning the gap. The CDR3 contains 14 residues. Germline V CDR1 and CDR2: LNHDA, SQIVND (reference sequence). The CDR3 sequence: CASSIRGPGYEQYF. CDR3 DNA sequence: TGTGCCAGTAGTATACGAGGACCTGGCTACGAGCAGTACTTC.

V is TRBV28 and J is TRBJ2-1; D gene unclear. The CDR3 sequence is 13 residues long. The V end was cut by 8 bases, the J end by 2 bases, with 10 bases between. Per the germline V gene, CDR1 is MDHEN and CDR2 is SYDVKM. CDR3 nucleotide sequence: TGTGCCAGCTGCGCCTTTACCTACAATGAGCAGTTCTTC. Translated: CASCAFTYNEQFF.

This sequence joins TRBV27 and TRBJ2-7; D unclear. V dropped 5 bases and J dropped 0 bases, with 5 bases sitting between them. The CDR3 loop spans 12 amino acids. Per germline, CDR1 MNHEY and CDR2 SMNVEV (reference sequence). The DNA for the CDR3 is TGTGCCAGCAGTCTCCTCTCCTACGAGCAGTACTTC. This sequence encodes CASSLLSYEQYF.

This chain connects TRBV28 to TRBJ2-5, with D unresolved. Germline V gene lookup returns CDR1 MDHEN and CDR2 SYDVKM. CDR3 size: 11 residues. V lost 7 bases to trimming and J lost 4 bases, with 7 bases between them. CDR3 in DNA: TGTGCCAGCATGTGGGGAGAGACCCAGTACTTC. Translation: CASMWGETQYF.

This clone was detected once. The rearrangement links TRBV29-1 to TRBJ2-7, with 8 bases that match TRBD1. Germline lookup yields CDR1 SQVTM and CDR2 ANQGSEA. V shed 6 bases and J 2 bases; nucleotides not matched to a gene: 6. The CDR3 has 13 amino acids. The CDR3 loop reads CSVTGAGAYEQYF. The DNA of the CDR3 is TGCAGCGTGACAGGGGCTGGGGCCTACGAGCAGTACTTC.

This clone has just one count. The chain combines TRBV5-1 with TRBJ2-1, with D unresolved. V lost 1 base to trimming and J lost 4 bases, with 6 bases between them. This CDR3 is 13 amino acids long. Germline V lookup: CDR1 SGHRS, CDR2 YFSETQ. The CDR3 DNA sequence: TGCGCCAGCAGCTTGCCCCCTTACAATGAGCAGTTCTTC. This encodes CASSLPPYNEQFF.

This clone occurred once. CDR3 sequence: CASSPWTGGLYF. Written as DNA, the CDR3 is TGTGCCAGCAGCCCCTGGACAGGGGGGTTGTACTTC. The V gene is TRBV7-9, the J gene TRBJ2-7; 10 bases fit TRBD1. Germline V lookup: CDR1 SEHNR, CDR2 FQNEAQ (reference sequence). The CDR3 covers 12 residues. Losses at the gene ends were 5 bases for V and 12 bases for J; bases not matched to a gene: 7.

CDR3 sequence: CASSFGTSGSAGYNEQFF. For the CDR3, the DNA is TGTGCCAGCAGTTTCGGGACTAGCGGGTCGGCAGGGTACAATGAGCAGTTCTTC. V usage is TRBV28 and J usage is TRBJ2-1; 12 bases align to TRBD2. The V gene's germline CDR1 is MDHEN and CDR2 SYDVKM. With 3 bases clipped from V and 4 bases from J, the junction kept 10 bases outside the gene matches. The CDR3 contains 18 residues.

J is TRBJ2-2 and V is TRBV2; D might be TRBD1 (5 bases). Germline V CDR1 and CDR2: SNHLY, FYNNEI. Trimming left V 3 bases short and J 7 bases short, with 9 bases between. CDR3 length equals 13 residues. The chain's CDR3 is CASSDFRVGELFF. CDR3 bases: TGTGCCAGCAGTGATTTCAGGGTCGGGGAGCTGTTTTTT.

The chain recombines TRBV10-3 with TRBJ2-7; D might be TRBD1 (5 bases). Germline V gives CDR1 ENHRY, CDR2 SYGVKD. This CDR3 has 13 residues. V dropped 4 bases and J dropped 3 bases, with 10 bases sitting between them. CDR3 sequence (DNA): TGTGCCATCAGTGGAAACCAGGGCTACGAGCAGTACTTC. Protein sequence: CAISGNQGYEQYF.

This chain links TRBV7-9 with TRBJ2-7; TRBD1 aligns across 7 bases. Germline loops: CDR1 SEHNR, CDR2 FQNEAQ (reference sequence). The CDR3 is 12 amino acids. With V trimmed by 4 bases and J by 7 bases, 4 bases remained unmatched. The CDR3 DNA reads TGTGCCAGCAGCTACAGGGGTTGGGAGCAGTACTTC. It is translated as CASSYRGWEQYF.

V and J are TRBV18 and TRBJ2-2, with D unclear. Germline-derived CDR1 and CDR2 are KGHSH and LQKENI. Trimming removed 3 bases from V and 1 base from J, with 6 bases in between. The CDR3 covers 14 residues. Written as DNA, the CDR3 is TGTGCCAGCTCACCGACGGAGAACACCGGGGAGCTGTTTTTT. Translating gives CASSPTENTGELFF.

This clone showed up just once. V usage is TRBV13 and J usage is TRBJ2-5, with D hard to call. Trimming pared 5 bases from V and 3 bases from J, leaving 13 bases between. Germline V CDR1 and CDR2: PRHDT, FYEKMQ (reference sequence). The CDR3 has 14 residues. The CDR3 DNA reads TGTGCCAGCAGCACACACCTGGCAGAAGAGACCCAGTACTTC. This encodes CASSTHLAEETQYF.

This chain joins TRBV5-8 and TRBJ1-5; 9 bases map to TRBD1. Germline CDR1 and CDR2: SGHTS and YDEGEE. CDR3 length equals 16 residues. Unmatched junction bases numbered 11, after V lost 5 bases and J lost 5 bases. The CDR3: CASREPGQGYDQPQHF. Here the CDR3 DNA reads TGTGCCAGCAGGGAACCGGGACAGGGTTACGATCAGCCCCAGCATTTT.

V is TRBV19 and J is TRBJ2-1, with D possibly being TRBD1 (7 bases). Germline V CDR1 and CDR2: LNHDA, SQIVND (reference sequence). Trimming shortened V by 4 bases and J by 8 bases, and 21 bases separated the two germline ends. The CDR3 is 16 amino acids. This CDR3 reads CASSTRQGGLVDEQFF. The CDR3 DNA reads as TGTGCCAGTAGTACCCGGCAGGGGGGCCTCGTTGATGAGCAGTTCTTC.

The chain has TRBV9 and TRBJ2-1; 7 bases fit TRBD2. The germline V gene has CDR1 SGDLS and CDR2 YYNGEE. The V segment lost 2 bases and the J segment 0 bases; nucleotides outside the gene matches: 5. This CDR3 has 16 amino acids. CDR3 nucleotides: TGTGCCAGCAGCGTTGAGCGGGGTAGCTCCTACAATGAGCAGTTCTTC. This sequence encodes CASSVERGSSYNEQFF.

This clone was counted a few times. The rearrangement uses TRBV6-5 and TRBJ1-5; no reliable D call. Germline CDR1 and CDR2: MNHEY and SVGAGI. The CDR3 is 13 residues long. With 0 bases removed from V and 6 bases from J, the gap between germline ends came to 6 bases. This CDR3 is CASSYSGRQPQHF. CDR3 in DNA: TGTGCCAGCAGTTACTCGGGCCGTCAGCCCCAGCATTTT.

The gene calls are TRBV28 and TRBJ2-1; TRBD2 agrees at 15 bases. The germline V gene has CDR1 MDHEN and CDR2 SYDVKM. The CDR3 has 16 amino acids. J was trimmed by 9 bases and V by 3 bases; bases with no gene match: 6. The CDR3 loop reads CASSFPLGLAGGEQFF. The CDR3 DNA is TGTGCCAGCAGTTTTCCCCTGGGACTAGCGGGAGGTGAGCAGTTCTTC.

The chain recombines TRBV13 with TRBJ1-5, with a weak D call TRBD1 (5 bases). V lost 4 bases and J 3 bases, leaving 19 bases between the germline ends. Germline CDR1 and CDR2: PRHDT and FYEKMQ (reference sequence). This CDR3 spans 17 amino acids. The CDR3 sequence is CASSSSSGDRNNQPQHF. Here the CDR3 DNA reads TGTGCCAGCAGCTCTTCCTCCGGGGACCGAAACAATCAGCCCCAGCATTTT.

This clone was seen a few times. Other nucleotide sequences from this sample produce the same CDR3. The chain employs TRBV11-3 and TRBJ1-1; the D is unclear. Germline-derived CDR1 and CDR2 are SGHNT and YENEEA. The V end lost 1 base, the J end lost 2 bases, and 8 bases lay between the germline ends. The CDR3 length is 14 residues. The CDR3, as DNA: TGTGCCAGCAGCTTAGCGCACAGAAACACTGAAGCTTTCTTT. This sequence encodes CASSLAHRNTEAFF.

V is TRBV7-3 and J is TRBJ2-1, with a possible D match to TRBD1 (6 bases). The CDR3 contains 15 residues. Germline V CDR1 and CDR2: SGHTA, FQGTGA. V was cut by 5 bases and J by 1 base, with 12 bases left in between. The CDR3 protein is CASSKRQASYNEQFF. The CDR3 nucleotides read TGTGCCAGCAGCAAAAGACAGGCTTCCTACAATGAGCAGTTCTTC.

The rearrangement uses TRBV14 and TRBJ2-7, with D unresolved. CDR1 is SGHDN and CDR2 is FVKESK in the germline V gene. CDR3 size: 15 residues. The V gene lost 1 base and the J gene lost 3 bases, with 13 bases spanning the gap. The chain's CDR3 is CASSQVSSLDYEQYF. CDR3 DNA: TGTGCCAGCAGCCAAGTATCCAGTTTGGACTACGAGCAGTACTTC.